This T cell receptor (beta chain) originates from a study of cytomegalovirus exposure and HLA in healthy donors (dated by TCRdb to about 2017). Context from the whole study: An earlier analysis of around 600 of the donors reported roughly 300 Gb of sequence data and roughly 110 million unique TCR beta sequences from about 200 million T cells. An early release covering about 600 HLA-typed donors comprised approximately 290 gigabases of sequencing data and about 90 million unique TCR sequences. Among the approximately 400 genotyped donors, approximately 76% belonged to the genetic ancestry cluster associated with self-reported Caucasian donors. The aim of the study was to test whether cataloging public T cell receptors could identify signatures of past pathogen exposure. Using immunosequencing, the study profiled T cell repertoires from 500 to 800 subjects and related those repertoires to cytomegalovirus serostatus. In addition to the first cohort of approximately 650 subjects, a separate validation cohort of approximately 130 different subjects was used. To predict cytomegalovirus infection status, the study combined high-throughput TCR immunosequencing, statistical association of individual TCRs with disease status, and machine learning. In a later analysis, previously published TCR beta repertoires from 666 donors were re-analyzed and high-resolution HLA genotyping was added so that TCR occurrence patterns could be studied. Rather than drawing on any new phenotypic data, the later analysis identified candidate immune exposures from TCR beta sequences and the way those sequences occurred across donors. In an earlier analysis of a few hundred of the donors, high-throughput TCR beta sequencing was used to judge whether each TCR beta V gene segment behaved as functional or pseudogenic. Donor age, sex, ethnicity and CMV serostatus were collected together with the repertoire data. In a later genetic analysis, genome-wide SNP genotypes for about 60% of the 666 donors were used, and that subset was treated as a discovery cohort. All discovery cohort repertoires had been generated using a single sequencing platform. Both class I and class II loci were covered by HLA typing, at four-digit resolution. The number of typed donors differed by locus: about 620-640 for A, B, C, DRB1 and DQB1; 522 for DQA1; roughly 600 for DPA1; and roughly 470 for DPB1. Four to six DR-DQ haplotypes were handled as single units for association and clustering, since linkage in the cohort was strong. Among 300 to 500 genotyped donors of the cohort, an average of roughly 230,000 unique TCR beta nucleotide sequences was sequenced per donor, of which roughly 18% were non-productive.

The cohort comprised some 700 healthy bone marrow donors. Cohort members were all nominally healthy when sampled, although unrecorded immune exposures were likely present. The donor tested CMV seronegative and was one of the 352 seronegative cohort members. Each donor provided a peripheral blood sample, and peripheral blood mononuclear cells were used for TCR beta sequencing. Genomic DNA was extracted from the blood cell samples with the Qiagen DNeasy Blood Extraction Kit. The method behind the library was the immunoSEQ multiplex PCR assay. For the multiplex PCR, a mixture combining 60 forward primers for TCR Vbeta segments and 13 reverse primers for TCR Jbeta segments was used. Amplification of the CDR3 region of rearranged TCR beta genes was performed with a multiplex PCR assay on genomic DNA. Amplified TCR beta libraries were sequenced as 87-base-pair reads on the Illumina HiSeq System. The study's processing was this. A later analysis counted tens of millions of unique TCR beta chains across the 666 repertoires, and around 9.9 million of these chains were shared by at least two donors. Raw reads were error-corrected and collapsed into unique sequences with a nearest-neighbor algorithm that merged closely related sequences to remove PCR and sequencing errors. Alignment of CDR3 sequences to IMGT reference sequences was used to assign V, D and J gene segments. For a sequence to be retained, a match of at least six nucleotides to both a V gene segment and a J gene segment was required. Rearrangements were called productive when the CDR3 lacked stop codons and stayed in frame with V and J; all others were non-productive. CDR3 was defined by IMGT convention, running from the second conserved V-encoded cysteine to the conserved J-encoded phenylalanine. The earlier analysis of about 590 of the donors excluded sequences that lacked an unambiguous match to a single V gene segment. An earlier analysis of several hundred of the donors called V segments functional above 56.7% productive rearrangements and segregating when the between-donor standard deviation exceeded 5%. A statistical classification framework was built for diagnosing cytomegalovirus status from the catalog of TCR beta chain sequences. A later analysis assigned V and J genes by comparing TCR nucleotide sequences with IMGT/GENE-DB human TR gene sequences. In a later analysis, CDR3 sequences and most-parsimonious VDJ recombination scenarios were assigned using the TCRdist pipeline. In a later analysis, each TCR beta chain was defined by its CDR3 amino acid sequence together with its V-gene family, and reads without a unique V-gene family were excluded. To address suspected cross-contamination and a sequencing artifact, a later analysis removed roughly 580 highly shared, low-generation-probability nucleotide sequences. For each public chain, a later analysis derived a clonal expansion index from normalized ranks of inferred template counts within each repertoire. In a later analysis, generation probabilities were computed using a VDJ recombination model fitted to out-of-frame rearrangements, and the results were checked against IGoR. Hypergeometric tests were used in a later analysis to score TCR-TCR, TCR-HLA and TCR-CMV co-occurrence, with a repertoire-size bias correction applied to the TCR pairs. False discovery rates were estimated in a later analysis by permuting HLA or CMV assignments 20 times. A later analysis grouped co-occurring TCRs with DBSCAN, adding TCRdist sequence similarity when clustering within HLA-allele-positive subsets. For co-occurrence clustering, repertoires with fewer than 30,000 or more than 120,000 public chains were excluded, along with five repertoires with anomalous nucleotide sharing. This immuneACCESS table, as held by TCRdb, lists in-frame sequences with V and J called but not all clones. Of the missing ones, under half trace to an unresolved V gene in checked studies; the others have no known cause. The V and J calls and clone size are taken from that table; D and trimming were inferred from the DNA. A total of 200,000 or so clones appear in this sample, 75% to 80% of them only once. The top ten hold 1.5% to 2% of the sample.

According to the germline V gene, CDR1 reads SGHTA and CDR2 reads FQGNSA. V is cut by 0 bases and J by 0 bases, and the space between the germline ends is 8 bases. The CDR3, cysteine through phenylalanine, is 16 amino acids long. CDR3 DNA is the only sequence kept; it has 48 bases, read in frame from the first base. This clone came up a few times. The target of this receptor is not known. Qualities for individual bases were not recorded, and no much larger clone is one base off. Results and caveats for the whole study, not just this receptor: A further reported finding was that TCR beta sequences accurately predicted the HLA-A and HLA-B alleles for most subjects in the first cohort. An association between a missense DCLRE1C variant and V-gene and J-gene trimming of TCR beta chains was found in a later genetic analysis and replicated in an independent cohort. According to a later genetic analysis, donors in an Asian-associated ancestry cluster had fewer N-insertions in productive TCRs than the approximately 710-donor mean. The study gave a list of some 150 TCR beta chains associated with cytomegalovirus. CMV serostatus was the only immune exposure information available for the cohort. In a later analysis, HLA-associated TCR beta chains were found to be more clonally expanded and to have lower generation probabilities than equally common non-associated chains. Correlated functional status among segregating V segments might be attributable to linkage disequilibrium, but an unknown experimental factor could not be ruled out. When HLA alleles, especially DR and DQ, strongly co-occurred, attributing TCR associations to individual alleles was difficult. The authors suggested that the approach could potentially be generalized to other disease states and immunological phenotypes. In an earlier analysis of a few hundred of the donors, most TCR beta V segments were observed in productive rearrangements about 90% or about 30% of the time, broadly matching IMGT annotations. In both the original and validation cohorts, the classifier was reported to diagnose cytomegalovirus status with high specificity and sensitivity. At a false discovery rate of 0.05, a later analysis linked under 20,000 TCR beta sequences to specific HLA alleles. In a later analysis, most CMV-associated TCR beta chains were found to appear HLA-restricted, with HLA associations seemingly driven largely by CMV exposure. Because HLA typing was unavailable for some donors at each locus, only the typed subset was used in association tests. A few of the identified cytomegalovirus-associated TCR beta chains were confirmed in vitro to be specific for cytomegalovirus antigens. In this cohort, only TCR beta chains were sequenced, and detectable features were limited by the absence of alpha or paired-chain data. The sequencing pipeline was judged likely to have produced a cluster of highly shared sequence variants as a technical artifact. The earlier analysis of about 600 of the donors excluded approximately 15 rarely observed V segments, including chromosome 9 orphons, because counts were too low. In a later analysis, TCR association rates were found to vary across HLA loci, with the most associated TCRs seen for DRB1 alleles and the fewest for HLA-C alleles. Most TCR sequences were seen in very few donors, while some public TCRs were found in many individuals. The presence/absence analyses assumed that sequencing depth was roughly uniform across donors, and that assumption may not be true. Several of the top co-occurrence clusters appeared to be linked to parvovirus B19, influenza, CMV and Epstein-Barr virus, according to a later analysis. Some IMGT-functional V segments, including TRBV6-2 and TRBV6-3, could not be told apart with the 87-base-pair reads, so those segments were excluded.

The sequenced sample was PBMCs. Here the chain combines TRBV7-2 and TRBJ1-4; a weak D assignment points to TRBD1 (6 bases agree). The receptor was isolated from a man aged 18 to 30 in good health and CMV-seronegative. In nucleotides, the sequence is TGTGCCAGCAGCTTAGCGGGGGCCGCAACTAATGAAAAACTGTTTTTT. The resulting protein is CASSLAGAATNEKLFF.